The 13 T cell receptor beta chains given below trace back to one sample, sequenced in a study of neurological immune-mediated disorders. TCRdb reprocessed the 5' RACE reads with MiXCR, giving one entry per CDR3 protein. The repertoire holds around 90,000 distinct CDR3 sequences, with less than 15% as singletons. Time point denoted: longitudinal time-point 2. Source material: PBMCs. All receptors come from a female donor with HTLV-1-associated myelopathy (HAM/TSP).

This clonotype showed up many times. The chain links TRBV28 to TRBJ2-3; 9 bases align to TRBD1. The CDR3 sequence is 16 residues long. After removal of 4 bases from V and 4 bases from J, the junction contained 9 bases not matched to a gene. Germline V CDR1 and CDR2: MDHEN, SYDVKM. The CDR3 DNA is TGTGCCAGCAGTTCGCCCGGGACAGGGTCATCAGATACGCAGTATTTT. Translation: CASSSPGTGSSDTQYF.

There are many counts of this clonotype. V usage is TRBV15 and J usage is TRBJ2-3; D is uncertain. Per germline, CDR1 LNHNV and CDR2 YYDKDF (reference sequence). V dropped 3 bases and J dropped 0 bases, with 10 bases sitting between them. CDR3 length: 15 residues. DNA for the CDR3: TGTGCCACCAGCAGCAGGCAAACTAGCACAGATACGCAGTATTTT. Residues: CATSSRQTSTDTQYF.

The chain carries TRBV29-1 and TRBJ1-2; D unclear. V was trimmed by 6 bases and J by 0 bases, leaving 14 bases between them. This CDR3 region has 14 residues. Germline V gene data show CDR1 as SQVTM and CDR2 as ANQGSEA. Here the CDR3 reads CSVRRVAANYGYTF. CDR3 DNA sequence: TGCAGCGTCCGGAGGGTTGCTGCTAACTATGGCTACACCTTC.

This clonotype was counted at least ten times. Here the CDR3 DNA reads TGTGCCAGCAGTTACTCGAATCCCCCCGGGGAGCTGTTTTTT. It is translated as CASSYSNPPGELFF. This chain links TRBV6-5 with TRBJ2-2; D is undetermined. This CDR3 comprises 14 residues. Per the germline V gene, CDR1 is MNHEY and CDR2 is SVGAGI. Trimming cost V 0 bases and J 6 bases, with 8 bases left between them.

The table lists this clonotype with a few counts. The rearrangement uses TRBV18 and TRBJ2-7, with 9 bases identical to TRBD1. V lost 6 bases, J lost 0 bases, and 9 bases stayed unmatched. Germline assignment: CDR1 KGHSH and CDR2 LQKENI. This CDR3 has 16 amino acids. Here the CDR3 DNA reads TGTGCCAGCTCGCATCCCGGGACAGGGAACTCCTACGAGCAGTACTTC. Protein sequence: CASSHPGTGNSYEQYF.

This chain uses TRBV24-1 with TRBJ2-1, with a weak D call TRBD1 (5 bases). Trimming removed 0 bases from V and 8 bases from J, with 16 bases in between. Germline CDR1 reads KGHDR; CDR2 reads SFDVKD. The CDR3 runs 16 residues. The CDR3 loop reads CATSDLKGAGSYEQFF. In DNA form, the CDR3 reads TGTGCCACCAGTGATTTGAAAGGGGCAGGCTCCTATGAGCAGTTCTTC.

This clonotype appeared many times. The gene calls are TRBV5-1 and TRBJ2-5, with D perhaps TRBD1 or TRBD2 (5 bases each). The CDR3 is 14 amino acids. Trimming pared 4 bases from V and 1 base from J, leaving 11 bases between. Germline V CDR1 and CDR2: SGHRS, YFSETQ. CDR3 sequence (DNA): TGCGCCAGCAGCGTGGGACGGCTCCAAGAGACCCAGTACTTC. It translates to CASSVGRLQETQYF.

This clonotype was found many times. V gene TRBV6-5 combines with J gene TRBJ2-1; 8 bases map to TRBD1. Per germline, CDR1 MNHEY and CDR2 SVGAGI. V gave up 5 bases and J gave up 6 bases; unmatched junction bases: 0. The CDR3 spans 12 residues. CDR3 sequence: CASSGQGNEQFF. CDR3 DNA sequence: TGTGCCAGCAGTGGACAGGGCAATGAGCAGTTCTTC.

This clonotype was counted ten times or more. This chain joins TRBV21-1 and TRBJ2-7; the table gives TRBD1 as D, unverified against the DNA. TRBV21-1 counts as a pseudogene. The CDR3 is made up of 15 amino acids. The CDR3 loop is CASSKTGGSDYEQYF. DNA for the CDR3: TGTGCCAGCAGCAAAACAGGGGGCTCGGATTACGAGCAGTACTTC.

This clonotype occurred many times. The genes are TRBV12-3 or TRBV12-4 and TRBJ2-2; D remains unclear. Trimming removed 5 bases from V and 5 bases from J, with 9 bases in between. This CDR3 region has 13 residues. The CDR3 sequence: CASSTPGTGELFF. DNA for the CDR3: TGTGCCAGCAGTACCCCCGGGACCGGGGAGCTGTTTTTT.

This clonotype was detected only a few times. This chain links TRBV20-1 with TRBJ2-1, with D tentatively TRBD1 or TRBD2 (6 bases each). CDR1 is DFQATT and CDR2 is SNEGSKA in the germline V gene (reference sequence). Trimming pared 3 bases from V and 5 bases from J, leaving 17 bases between. The length of the CDR3 is 15 residues. The CDR3 DNA reads as TGCAGTGCTAGCAGTATTCGGGGGCCCCACAATGAGCAGTTCTTC. Translated, it gives CSASSIRGPHNEQFF.

The chain combines TRBV5-6 with TRBJ2-2; weak D call: TRBD1 (6 bases). The germline V and J ends were trimmed by 4 bases and 9 bases, with 19 bases remaining between them. The CDR3 covers 15 residues. Germline V gives CDR1 SGHDT, CDR2 YYEEEE. The CDR3 here is CASSRGQTSSRELFF. DNA for the CDR3: TGTGCCAGCAGCCGTGGACAGACCAGCTCCAGGGAGCTGTTTTTT.

A note on this clonotype: This could be a read error, since a much larger clone is one nucleotide away. The chain couples TRBV6-6 to TRBJ2-2; 10 bases agree with TRBD2. Germline V gene data show CDR1 as MNHNY and CDR2 as SVGAGI (reference sequence). The CDR3 sequence is 16 residues long. With V trimmed by 6 bases and J by 1 base, 5 bases remained unmatched. The CDR3 loop is CASRSGRARNTGELFF. The CDR3 bases are TGTGCCAGCAGGAGCGGGAGGGCGAGGAACACCGGGGAGCTGTTTTTT.